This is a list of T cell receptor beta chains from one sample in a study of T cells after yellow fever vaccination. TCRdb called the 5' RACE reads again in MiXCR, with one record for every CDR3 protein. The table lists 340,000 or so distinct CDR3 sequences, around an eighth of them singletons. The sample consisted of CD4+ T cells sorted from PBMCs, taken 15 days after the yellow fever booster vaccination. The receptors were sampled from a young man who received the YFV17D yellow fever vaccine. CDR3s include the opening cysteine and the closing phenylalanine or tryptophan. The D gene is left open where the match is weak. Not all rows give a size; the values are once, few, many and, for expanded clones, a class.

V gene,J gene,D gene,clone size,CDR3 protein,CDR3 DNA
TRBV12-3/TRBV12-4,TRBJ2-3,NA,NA,CASASTDTQYF,TGTGCCAGTGCGAGCACAGATACGCAGTATTTT
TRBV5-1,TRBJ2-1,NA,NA,CASSLAKGGGDYNEQFF,TGCGCCAGCAGCTTGGCCAAAGGAGGGGGAGATTACAATGAGCAGTTCTTC
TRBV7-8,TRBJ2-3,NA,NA,CASSLSETSTDTQYF,TGTGCCAGCAGCTTAAGCGAAACTAGCACAGATACGCAGTATTTT
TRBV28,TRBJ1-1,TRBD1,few,CASSSSARQGWYTEAFF,TGTGCCAGCAGTTCGTCCGCTCGACAGGGTTGGTACACTGAAGCTTTCTTT
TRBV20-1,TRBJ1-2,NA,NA,CSARDHALNYGYTF,TGCAGTGCTAGAGATCATGCACTAAACTATGGCTACACCTTC
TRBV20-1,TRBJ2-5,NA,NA,CSAPRTVAETQYF,TGCAGTGCCCCGCGGACAGTAGCTGAGACCCAGTACTTC
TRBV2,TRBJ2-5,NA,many,CASERGAQETQYF,TGTGCCAGCGAGAGGGGGGCCCAGGAGACCCAGTACTTC
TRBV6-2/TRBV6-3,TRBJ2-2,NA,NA,CASSSQLGPRTGELFF,TGTGCCAGCAGTTCGCAACTAGGGCCTAGGACCGGGGAGCTGTTTTTT
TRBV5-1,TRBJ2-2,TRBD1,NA,CASSLEGTVDTGELFF,TGCGCCAGCAGCTTGGAAGGGACAGTCGACACCGGGGAGCTGTTTTTT
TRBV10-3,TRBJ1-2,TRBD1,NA,CATTSPLTGAGEYGYTF,TGTGCCACCACGTCCCCACTCACAGGGGCCGGGGAATATGGCTACACCTTC
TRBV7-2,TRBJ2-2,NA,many,CASSLGASNTGELFF,TGTGCCAGCAGCTTAGGAGCGTCCAACACCGGGGAGCTGTTTTTT
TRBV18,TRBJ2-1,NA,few,CASSPWDQEIGFF,TGTGCCAGCTCACCATGGGACCAAGAGATTGGGTTCTTC
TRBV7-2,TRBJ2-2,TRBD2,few,CASSLAYRAGVNTGELFF,TGTGCCAGCAGCTTAGCTTATCGTGCGGGGGTGAACACCGGGGAGCTGTTTTTT
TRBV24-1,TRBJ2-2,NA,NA,CATEDNTGELFF,TGTGCCACCGAAGATAACACCGGGGAGCTGTTTTTT
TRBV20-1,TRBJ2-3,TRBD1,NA,CSARDPGGGASTDTQYF,TGCAGTGCTAGAGACCCAGGGGGTGGCGCTAGCACAGATACGCAGTATTTT
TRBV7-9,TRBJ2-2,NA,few,CASSGLGGNTGELFF,TGTGCCAGCAGCGGGCTCGGGGGGAACACCGGGGAGCTGTTTTTT
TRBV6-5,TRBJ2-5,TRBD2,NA,CASSLLGTSGGETQYF,TGTGCCAGCAGCCTTCTCGGGACTAGCGGGGGAGAGACCCAGTACTTC
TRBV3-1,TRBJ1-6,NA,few,CASSQISQNSPLHF,TGTGCCAGCAGCCAAATATCACAGAATTCACCCCTCCACTTT
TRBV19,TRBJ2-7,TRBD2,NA,CASSKGGGNGDEQYF,TGTGCCAGTAGTAAAGGCGGGGGAAACGGAGACGAGCAGTACTTC
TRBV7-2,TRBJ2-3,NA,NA,CASSSQGVADTQYF,TGTGCCAGCAGCTCACAGGGTGTAGCAGATACGCAGTATTTT
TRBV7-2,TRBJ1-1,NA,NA,CASSPTDAVWGAFF,TGTGCCAGCAGTCCGACAGATGCAGTTTGGGGGGCTTTCTTT
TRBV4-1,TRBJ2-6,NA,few,CASSQVGGGHFSGANVLTF,TGCGCCAGCAGCCAAGTAGGAGGGGGCCACTTCTCTGGGGCCAACGTCCTGACTTTC
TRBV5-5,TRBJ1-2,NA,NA,CASSLAPGRQNGYTF,TGTGCCAGCAGCTTGGCGCCGGGACGTCAAAATGGCTACACCTTC
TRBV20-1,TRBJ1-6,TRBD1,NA,CSARARGTGTEFSPLHF,TGCAGTGCTAGAGCCAGGGGTACCGGGACAGAGTTTTCACCCCTCCACTTT
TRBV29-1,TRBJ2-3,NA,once,CSVFLAVGTDTQYF,TGCAGCGTTTTTTTAGCGGTAGGCACAGATACGCAGTATTTT
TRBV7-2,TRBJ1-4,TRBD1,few,CASSLAGGAGYEKLFF,TGTGCCAGCAGCTTAGCAGGGGGCGCCGGTTACGAAAAACTGTTTTTT
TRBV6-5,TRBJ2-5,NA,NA,CASSYSPWKETQYF,TGTGCCAGCAGTTACTCCCCCTGGAAAGAGACCCAGTACTTC
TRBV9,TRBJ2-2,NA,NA,CASSGRGSLFF,TGTGCCAGCAGCGGCAGGGGTTCTCTGTTTTTT
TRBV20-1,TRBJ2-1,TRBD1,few,CSATDRVNEQFF,TGCAGTGCTACGGACAGGGTAAATGAGCAGTTCTTC
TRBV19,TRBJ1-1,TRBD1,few,CASRMGTAYTEAFF,TGTGCCAGTAGAATGGGGACAGCCTACACTGAAGCTTTCTTT
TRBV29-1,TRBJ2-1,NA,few,CSVERWGNEQFF,TGCAGCGTTGAAAGGTGGGGGAATGAGCAGTTCTTC
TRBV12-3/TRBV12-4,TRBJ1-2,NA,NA,CASSLWQGYGYTF,TGTGCCAGCAGTTTATGGCAGGGCTATGGCTACACCTTC
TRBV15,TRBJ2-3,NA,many,CATSSGATGPDTQYF,TGTGCCACCAGCAGCGGGGCCACGGGCCCAGATACGCAGTATTTT
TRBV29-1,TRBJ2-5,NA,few,CSVTATLRGETQYF,TGCAGCGTCACCGCGACCCTACGGGGAGAGACCCAGTACTTC
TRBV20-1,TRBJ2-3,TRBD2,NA,CSARDPAGGKDTQYF,TGCAGTGCTAGAGACCCAGCGGGGGGGAAAGATACGCAGTATTTT
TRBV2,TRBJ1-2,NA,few,CASRTGGNYGYTF,TGTGCCAGCAGGACGGGCGGAAACTATGGCTACACCTTC
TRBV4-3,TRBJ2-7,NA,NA,CASSQVAGRYEQYF,TGCGCCAGCAGCCAAGTTGCGGGCCGCTACGAGCAGTACTTC
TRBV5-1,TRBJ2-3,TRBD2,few,CASSLGLAGISTDTQYF,TGCGCCAGCAGCTTGGGGTTAGCGGGGATAAGCACAGATACGCAGTATTTT
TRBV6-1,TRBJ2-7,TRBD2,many,CASSRSGGAAYEQYF,TGTGCCAGCAGCCGTAGCGGGGGGGCGGCCTACGAGCAGTACTTC
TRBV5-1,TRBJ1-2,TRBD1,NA,CASSLGTAGHDGYTF,TGCGCCAGCAGCCTAGGGACAGCAGGGCACGATGGCTACACCTTC
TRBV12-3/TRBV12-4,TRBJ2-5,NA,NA,CASSLGREDETQYF,TGTGCCAGCAGTTTAGGCAGGGAGGACGAGACCCAGTACTTC
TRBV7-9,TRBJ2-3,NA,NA,CASTGKPSTDTQYF,TGTGCCAGCACGGGCAAACCTAGCACAGATACGCAGTATTTT
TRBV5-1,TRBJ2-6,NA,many,CASSLQGSGANVLTF,TGCGCCAGCAGCCTTCAGGGTTCTGGGGCCAACGTCCTGACTTTC
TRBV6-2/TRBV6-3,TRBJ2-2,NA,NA,CASMIAFGGELFF,TGTGCCAGCATGATTGCCTTCGGTGGGGAGCTGTTTTTT
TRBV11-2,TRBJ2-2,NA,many,CASSLFRGAGELFF,TGTGCCAGCAGCTTATTTAGGGGAGCCGGGGAGCTGTTTTTT